This T cell receptor (beta chain) comes out of a study of cytomegalovirus exposure and HLA in healthy donors. General observations from the study: Earlier analysis found most TCR beta V segments productive about 90% or about 30% of the time.

The PCR employed 60 Vbeta primers together with 13 Jbeta primers. Generated by immunoSEQ multiplex PCR, the TCRdb table keeps only in-frame clones and is missing some. The sample has about 140,000 clones; around 77% are singletons. As concerns this clone: Its antigen is undetermined.

The ends were cut back, 4 bases at V and 8 bases at J, with 14 bases in the middle. The germline CDR1 and CDR2 sequences are SNHLY and FYNNEI. This CDR3 is built from 14 residues. The J gene is TRBJ1-4, the V gene TRBV2; D call uncertain. The sequence derives from a man between 18 and 29 years old in good health and CMV-seronegative. What was sequenced was PBMCs. The CDR3 spells CASSVEAFREKLFF. CDR3 sequence (DNA): TGTGCCAGCAGTGTGGAGGCCTTTAGGGAAAAACTGTTTTTT.